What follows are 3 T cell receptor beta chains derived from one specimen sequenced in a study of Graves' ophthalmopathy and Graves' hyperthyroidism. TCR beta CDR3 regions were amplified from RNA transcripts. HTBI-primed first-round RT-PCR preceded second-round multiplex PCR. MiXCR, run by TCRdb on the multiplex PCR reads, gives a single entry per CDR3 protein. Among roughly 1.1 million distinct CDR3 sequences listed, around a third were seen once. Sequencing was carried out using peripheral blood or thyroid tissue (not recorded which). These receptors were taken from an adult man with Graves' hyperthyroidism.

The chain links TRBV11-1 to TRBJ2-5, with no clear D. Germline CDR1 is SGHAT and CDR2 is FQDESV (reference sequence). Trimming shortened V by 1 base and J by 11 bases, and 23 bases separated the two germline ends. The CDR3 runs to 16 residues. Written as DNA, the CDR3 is TGTGCCAGCAGCTTAGAAAGGCAGCCGGGTGGAGATACGCAGTACTTC. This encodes CASSLERQPGGDTQYF.

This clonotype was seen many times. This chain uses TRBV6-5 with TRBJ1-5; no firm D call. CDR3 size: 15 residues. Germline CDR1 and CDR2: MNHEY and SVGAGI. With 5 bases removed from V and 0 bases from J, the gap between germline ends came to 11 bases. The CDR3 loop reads CASSVGSYSNQPQHF. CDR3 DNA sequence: TGTGCCAGCAGTGTTGGGTCGTATAGCAATCAGCCCCAGCATTTT.

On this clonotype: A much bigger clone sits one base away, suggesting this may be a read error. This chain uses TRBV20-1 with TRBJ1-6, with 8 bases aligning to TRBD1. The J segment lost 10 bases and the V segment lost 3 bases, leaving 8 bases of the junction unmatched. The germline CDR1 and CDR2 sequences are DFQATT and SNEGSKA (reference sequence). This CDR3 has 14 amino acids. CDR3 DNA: TGCAGTGCTAGGGAGACAGGGGATCACTCACCCCTCCACTTT. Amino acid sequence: CSARETGDHSPLHF.